This TCR beta chain was retrieved from a study of shared clonotypes between healthy human individuals. Study details: Researchers assigned three CD4 naive, three CD4 memory, two CD8 naive and one CD8 memory plate to each donor. Findings and limits, study-wide: All-four-donor shared clonotypes had higher generation probabilities than non-shared clonotypes did.

Naive CD8 populations comprised CD45RO-negative cells positively selected for CCR7, excluding terminally differentiated effector memory CD45RA+ cells. The assay was immunoSEQ multiplex PCR, and TCRdb's table has in-frame clones only and misses some. The sample gives hundreds of thousands of clones, roughly 92% of which show up once; nearly 25% is in the top ten. This clone was recorded once. The antigen is not known. Deletions cut 3 bases from V and 2 bases from J, with 6 bases between. Germline CDR1 reads MNHNS; CDR2 reads SASEGT. The CDR3 has 13 amino acids. Sequenced: naive CD8+ T cells sorted from blood. The chain carries TRBV6-1 and TRBJ2-3; D gene unclear. The clonotype originates from a man between 25 and 39 years old in good health. CDR3 region: CASSDLNTDTQYF. The CDR3 nucleotides are TGTGCCAGCAGTGATCTGAACACAGATACGCAGTATTTT.